This T cell receptor (beta chain) is drawn from a study of breast tumors, draining lymph nodes, adjacent tissues. Study conclusions and caveats: That most tumor T cells come from lymph nodes remained unproven. Tumor repertoires ranked between lymph nodes and nontumor tissue in diversity, with V and J gene preferences. Compared with basal-like, luminal-like tumors shared significantly more repertoire with nontumor tissue. The data were judged consistent with most tumor T cells coming from lymph node and expanding in tumor.

CDR3 length: 15 residues. V was trimmed by 6 bases and J by 3 bases, leaving 12 bases between them. Germline V gene lookup returns CDR1 SGHDN and CDR2 FVKESK. Concerning this clonotype: As yet, its antigen is unknown.

TCRdb reprocessed the multiplex PCR reads with MiXCR, giving one entry per CDR3 protein. The table lists 150,000 to 200,000 distinct CDR3 sequences, more than 25% of them singletons. Breast cancer patients provided tissue from their axillary draining lymph nodes. The rearrangement uses TRBV14 and TRBJ2-6, with D perhaps TRBD1 (6 bases). Sequenced input: axillary lymph node tissue. The clonotype was recovered from a female donor with breast cancer. Some clones in this sample may be carry-over from other donors' samples. The CDR3 sequence: CASSKQDSGANVLTF. The CDR3 DNA reads TGTGCCAGCAGTAAACAGGACAGTGGGGCCAACGTCCTGACTTTC.